One sample yielded the 27 T cell receptor beta chains listed below, sequenced in a study of blood T cell repertoires in COVID-19. Using immunoSEQ multiplex PCR, the repertoire was profiled, and TCRdb retains in-frame clones only, with some absent. The table has under 250,000 clones, 80% to 95% seen once. Sequencing was done on a sample of peripheral blood. These receptors came from a man in his 60s with COVID-19, enrolled during active disease.

The rearrangement links TRBV5-4 to TRBJ2-2, with a possible D match to TRBD2 (6 bases). Germline CDR1 reads SGHNT; CDR2 reads YYREEE (reference sequence). V was shortened by 3 bases and J by 8 bases, with 11 bases between the two germline ends. The length of the CDR3 is 13 residues. CDR3 region: CASSSIGGGELFF. CDR3 DNA: TGTGCCAGCAGCTCAATCGGGGGTGGGGAGCTGTTTTTT.

The chain links TRBV2 to TRBJ2-1, with TRBD2 identical over 10 bases. The V segment lost 8 bases and the J segment 3 bases; nucleotides outside the gene matches: 4. This CDR3 region has 14 residues. The germline CDR1 and CDR2 sequences are SNHLY and FYNNEI. CDR3 DNA: TGTGCCAGCTGCCGACTAGCGGGCTACAATGAGCAGTTCTTC. Its translation: CASCRLAGYNEQFF.

J is TRBJ1-6 and V is TRBV9, with 8 bases that match TRBD1. This CDR3 region has 15 residues. CDR1 and CDR2 from the germline V gene are SGDLS and YYNGEE. V dropped 4 bases and J dropped 10; count of bases not matched to a gene: 10. The CDR3 loop reads CASSTAGQVNSPLHF. The CDR3 nucleotides read TGTGCCAGCAGCACAGCGGGACAGGTGAACTCACCCCTCCACTTT.

The V and J genes are TRBV5-6 and TRBJ2-7; the match to TRBD1 covers 7 bases. This CDR3 region has 15 residues. The V gene's germline CDR1 is SGHDT and CDR2 YYEEEE. V was clipped by 5 bases and J by 6 bases; unmatched bases: 14. The CDR3: CASRKAGAGGGEQYF. In nucleotides, the CDR3 is TGTGCCAGCAGAAAAGCTGGGGCAGGGGGTGGCGAGCAGTACTTC.

A note on this clone: The same CDR3 arises from other DNA sequences in this sample as well. This chain links TRBV18 with TRBJ1-1; possible D gene TRBD1, 5 bases. CDR1 and CDR2 from the germline V gene are KGHSH and LQKENI. The CDR3 runs to 15 residues. The ends were cut back, 0 bases at V and 0 bases at J, with 8 bases in the middle. The CDR3 DNA is TGTGCCAGCTCACCACCGGGAGGGGTGAACACTGAAGCTTTCTTT. It is translated as CASSPPGGVNTEAFF.

This chain uses TRBV19 with TRBJ2-1; 8 nucleotides agree with TRBD1. The CDR3 contains 16 residues. Unmatched junction bases numbered 6, after V lost 5 bases and J lost 0 bases. In germline, CDR1 is LNHDA, CDR2 SQIVND (reference sequence). The DNA for the CDR3 is TGTGCCAGTAGTCCAAACAGGGGGAGCTCCTACAATGAGCAGTTCTTC. Amino acid sequence: CASSPNRGSSYNEQFF.

The chain links TRBV9 to TRBJ2-2; perhaps TRBD2 as D (6 bases). This CDR3 contains 14 residues. Trimming left V 5 bases short and J 7 bases short, with 15 bases between. In germline, CDR1 is SGDLS, CDR2 YYNGEE. Here the CDR3 DNA reads TGTGCCAGCAGGCCTTATGGAGGGAACGGGGAGCTGTTTTTT. Residues: CASRPYGGNGELFF.

This sequence joins TRBV19 and TRBJ1-2; the match to TRBD1 covers 8 bases. The CDR3 totals 13 residues. The germline CDR1 and CDR2 sequences are LNHDA and SQIVND (reference sequence). V shed 4 bases and J 6 bases; nucleotides not matched to a gene: 4. CDR3 in amino acids: CASSRTGRDGYTF. CDR3 bases: TGTGCCAGTAGTAGGACAGGGAGGGATGGCTACACCTTC.

This clone was counted between two and nine times. J is TRBJ2-1 and V is TRBV2; tentative D call: TRBD1 (6 bases). V lost 6 bases and J lost 4, with 16 bases in between. The germline gives CDR1 SNHLY, CDR2 FYNNEI. The CDR3 length is 15 residues. The CDR3 DNA reads as TGTGCCAGCAGAACCGGGACACAAAGTTACAATGAGCAGTTCTTC. Its protein product is CASRTGTQSYNEQFF.

The V and J genes are TRBV9 and TRBJ2-2; 8 nucleotides match TRBD2. With 3 bases clipped from V and 4 bases from J, the junction kept 8 bases outside the gene matches. From germline, CDR1 is SGDLS and CDR2 YYNGEE. The CDR3 contains 16 residues. CDR3 in DNA: TGTGCCAGCAGCGGACTAGCGATCTCAGCCACCGGGGAGCTGTTTTTT. It yields the protein CASSGLAISATGELFF. Looking up the rest from reference TRBV9 and TRBJ2-2 gives the full variable domain: DSGVTQTPKHLITATGQRVTLRCSPRSGDLSVYWYQQSLDQGLQFLIQYYNGEERAKGNILERFSAQQFPDLHSELNLSSLELGDSALYFCASSGLAISATGELFFGEGSRLTVL.

This sequence joins TRBV7-3 and TRBJ2-1; TRBD2 agrees at 14 bases. This CDR3 is built from 16 residues. Unmatched junction bases numbered 2, after V lost 1 base and J lost 6 bases. Looked up from germline, CDR1 is SGHTA and CDR2 is FQGTGA. The chain's CDR3 is CASSLRTSGGSNEQFF. CDR3 DNA: TGTGCCAGCAGCTTAAGGACTAGCGGGGGGAGCAATGAGCAGTTCTTC.

The CDR3, as DNA: TGTGCCAGCAGCCCGACCTCACCCCGGGGGAACTACGAGCAGTACTTC. Its protein is CASSPTSPRGNYEQYF. This sequence joins TRBV7-8 and TRBJ2-7; D is perhaps TRBD2 (6 bases). V was shortened by 5 bases and J by 3 bases, with 20 bases between the two germline ends. Per the germline V gene, CDR1 is SGHVS and CDR2 is FQNEAQ. There are 16 residues in the CDR3.

The chain has TRBV29-1 and TRBJ1-4, with D hard to call. Between the trimmed V and J ends, which lost 4 bases and 2 bases, there was a span of 8 bases. CDR1 and CDR2 (germline): SQVTM, ANQGSEA. The length of the CDR3 is 13 residues. CDR3 in DNA: TGCAGCGTTGGAGGCATTACTAATGAAAAACTGTTTTTT. Its protein is CSVGGITNEKLFF.

This sequence joins TRBV5-4 and TRBJ1-4, with 8 bases that match TRBD1. V dropped 4 bases and J dropped 6; count of bases not matched to a gene: 8. In germline, CDR1 is SGHNT, CDR2 YYREEE (reference sequence). The CDR3 is 15 residues long. Here the CDR3 DNA reads TGTGCCAGCAGCCTCAACAGGGGGATCGATGAAAAACTGTTTTTT. Translating gives CASSLNRGIDEKLFF. The whole variable domain, filled in from reference TRBV5-4 and TRBJ1-4, reads ETGVTQSPTHLIKTRGQQVTLRCSSQSGHNTVSWYQQALGQGPQFIFQYYREEENGRGNFPPRFSGLQFPNYSSELNVNALELDDSALYLCASSLNRGIDEKLFFGSGTQLSVL.

V gene TRBV28 combines with J gene TRBJ1-4; 7 bases are shared with TRBD1. Germline-derived CDR1 and CDR2 are MDHEN and SYDVKM. CDR3 length: 15 residues. The V segment lost 5 bases and the J segment 4 bases; nucleotides outside the gene matches: 7. DNA for the CDR3: TGTGCCAGCAGTCCAAGGACAGGTCTTAATGAAAAACTGTTTTTT. It translates to CASSPRTGLNEKLFF.

This clone was seen only a few times. The chain is built from TRBV7-2 and TRBJ1-3, with D possibly being TRBD1 (6 bases). There are 16 residues in the CDR3. Deletions cut 0 bases from V and 0 bases from J, with 9 bases between. Germline V gives CDR1 SGHTA, CDR2 FQGNSA. In DNA, the CDR3 is TGTGCCAGCAGCTTAGCTACAGGGCTCTCTGGAAACACCATATATTTT. The encoded protein is CASSLATGLSGNTIYF.

Note on this clone: Other DNA sequences of this sample code for an identical CDR3. This chain joins TRBV6-5 and TRBJ1-3; D gene unclear. Trimming took off 0 bases at V and 0 bases at J, with 9 bases between the two ends. The germline V gene encodes CDR1 MNHEY and CDR2 SVGAGI. This CDR3 is 16 amino acids long. The CDR3 reads CASSYSRETSGNTIYF. As DNA, the CDR3 is TGTGCCAGCAGTTACTCTCGGGAGACCTCTGGAAACACCATATATTTT.

In DNA, the CDR3 is TGTGCCAGCAGCGGCCCTAGCGGGGGACTCACCGGGGAGCTGTTTTTT. This gives the protein CASSGPSGGLTGELFF. This sequence joins TRBV7-3 and TRBJ2-2; 10 bases are shared with TRBD2. J lost 4 bases, V lost 5 bases, and 7 bases had no gene match. The CDR3 covers 16 residues. Germline V lookup: CDR1 SGHTA, CDR2 FQGTGA.

The J gene is TRBJ1-4, the V gene TRBV19; 10 bases are shared with TRBD1. The CDR3 has 17 residues. V was clipped by 6 bases and J by 3 bases; unmatched bases: 10. Germline-derived CDR1 and CDR2 are LNHDA and SQIVND (reference sequence). The CDR3: CASRTGTGVVSNEKLFF. DNA of the CDR3: TGTGCCAGTAGAACCGGGACAGGGGTGGTATCTAATGAAAAACTGTTTTTT.

The J gene is TRBJ2-5, the V gene TRBV19; 11 positions match TRBD2. V lost 5 bases, J lost 5 bases, and 10 bases stayed unmatched. The germline V gene encodes CDR1 LNHDA and CDR2 SQIVND (reference sequence). There are 16 residues in the CDR3. The CDR3 DNA follows: TGTGCCAGTAGTGAGGCTAGCGGGAGGTCTACGGAGACCCAGTACTTC. Translation: CASSEASGRSTETQYF.

The CDR3 sequence: CASSLAAGAPGELFF. The CDR3 coding sequence is TGTGCCAGCAGCTTGGCGGCAGGGGCCCCCGGGGAGCTGTTTTTT. The V and J genes are TRBV5-6 and TRBJ2-2; a weak D match, TRBD1 (6 bases). Germline values: CDR1 SGHDT, CDR2 YYEEEE. With 0 bases removed from V and 6 bases from J, the gap between germline ends came to 12 bases. The CDR3 length is 15 residues.

The chain carries TRBV3-1 (or the pseudogene TRBV3-2) and TRBJ1-5; 8 nucleotides align to TRBD1. This CDR3 comprises 15 residues. V lost 0 bases, J lost 9 bases, and 7 bases stayed unmatched. Germline-derived CDR1 and CDR2 are LGHDT and YNNKEL (reference sequence). CDR3 loop: CASSQDLTGGRPQHF. The CDR3 DNA reads as TGTGCCAGCAGCCAAGATCTAACAGGGGGACGGCCCCAGCATTTT.

The chain joins TRBV5-1 to TRBJ2-1; the D gene is possibly TRBD2 (5 bases). V was shortened by 6 bases and J by 0 bases, with 13 bases between the two germline ends. This CDR3 comprises 15 residues. Germline V CDR1 and CDR2: SGHRS, YFSETQ. For the CDR3, the DNA is TGCGCCAGCACCATAGCGACGAACTCCTACAATGAGCAGTTCTTC. This sequence encodes CASTIATNSYNEQFF.

The chain recombines TRBV29-1 with TRBJ1-4; 8 positions match TRBD1. Per germline, CDR1 SQVTM and CDR2 ANQGSEA. The length of the CDR3 is 13 residues. Trimming at V came to 4 bases and at J to 7 bases, leaving 5 bases not matched to a gene. This CDR3 reads CSVGGQGFEKLFF. The CDR3 region has the DNA TGCAGCGTTGGAGGACAGGGATTTGAAAAACTGTTTTTT. Drawing the rest from reference TRBV29-1 and TRBJ1-4, the complete variable domain is SAVISQKPSRDICQRGTSLTIQCQVDSQVTMMFWYRQQPGQSLTLIATANQGSEATYESGFVIDKFPISRPNLTFSTLTVSNMSPEDSSIYLCSVGGQGFEKLFFGSGTQLSVL.

The chain joins TRBV7-9 to TRBJ1-2; 9 bases fit TRBD1. Germline V gives CDR1 SEHNR, CDR2 FQNEAQ (reference sequence). Trimming cost V 5 bases and J 5 bases; bases outside gene matches: 12. CDR3 length: 16 amino acids. CDR3 residues: CASSPNRDREPYGYTF. The DNA for the CDR3 is TGTGCCAGCAGCCCGAACCGGGACAGGGAACCGTATGGCTACACCTTC.

The chain employs TRBV2 and TRBJ2-7, with TRBD2 matching 15 bases. Germline-derived CDR1 and CDR2 are SNHLY and FYNNEI. V lost 6 bases, J lost 7 bases, and 1 base stayed unmatched. This CDR3 is 13 amino acids long. CDR3 residues: CASSGTSGREQYF. In nucleotides, the CDR3 is TGTGCCAGCAGCGGGACTAGCGGGAGGGAGCAGTACTTC.

The V and J genes are TRBV28 and TRBJ1-3; D not resolved. This CDR3 spans 15 amino acids. The germline V and J ends were trimmed by 4 bases and 5 bases, with 15 bases remaining between them. The germline V gene encodes CDR1 MDHEN and CDR2 SYDVKM. In DNA, the CDR3 is TGTGCCAGCAGTTCTCACGGAGGGAACCGAAACACCATATATTTT. It specifies CASSSHGGNRNTIYF.